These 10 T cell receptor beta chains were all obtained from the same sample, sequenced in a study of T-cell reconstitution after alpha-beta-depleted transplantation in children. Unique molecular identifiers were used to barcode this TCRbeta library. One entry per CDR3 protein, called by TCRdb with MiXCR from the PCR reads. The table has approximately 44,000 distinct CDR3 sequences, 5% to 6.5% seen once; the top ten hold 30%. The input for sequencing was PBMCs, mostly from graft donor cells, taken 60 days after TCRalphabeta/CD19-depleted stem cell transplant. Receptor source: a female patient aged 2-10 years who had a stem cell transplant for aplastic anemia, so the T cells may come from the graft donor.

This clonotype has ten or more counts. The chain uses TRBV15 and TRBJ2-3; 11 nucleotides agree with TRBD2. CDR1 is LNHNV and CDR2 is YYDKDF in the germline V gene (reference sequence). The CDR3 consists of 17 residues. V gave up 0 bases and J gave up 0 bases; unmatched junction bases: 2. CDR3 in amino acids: CATSRDWTSGSTDTQYF. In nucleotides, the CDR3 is TGTGCCACCAGCAGAGACTGGACTAGCGGGAGCACAGATACGCAGTATTTT.

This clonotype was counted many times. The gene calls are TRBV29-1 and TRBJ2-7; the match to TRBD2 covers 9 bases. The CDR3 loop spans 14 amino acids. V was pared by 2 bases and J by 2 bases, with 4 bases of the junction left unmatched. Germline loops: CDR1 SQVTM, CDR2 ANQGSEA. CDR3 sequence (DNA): TGCAGCGTTGAACCGACTAGCGGAGCCTACGAGCAGTACTTC. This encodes CSVEPTSGAYEQYF.

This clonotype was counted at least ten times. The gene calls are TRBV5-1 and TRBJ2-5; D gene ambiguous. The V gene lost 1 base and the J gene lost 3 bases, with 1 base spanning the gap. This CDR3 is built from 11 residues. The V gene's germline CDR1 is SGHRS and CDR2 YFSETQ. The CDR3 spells CASSLKETQYF. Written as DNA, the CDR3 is TGCGCCAGCAGCTTGAAAGAGACCCAGTACTTC.

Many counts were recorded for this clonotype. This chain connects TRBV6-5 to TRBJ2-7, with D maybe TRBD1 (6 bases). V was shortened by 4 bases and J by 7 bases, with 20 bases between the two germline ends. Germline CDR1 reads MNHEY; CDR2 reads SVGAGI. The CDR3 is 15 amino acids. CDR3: CASSFRWNRAGEQYF. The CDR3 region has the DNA TGTGCCAGCAGTTTTAGGTGGAACAGGGCTGGGGAGCAGTACTTC.

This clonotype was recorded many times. CDR3 protein: CSARVNYGYTF. In DNA form, the CDR3 reads TGCAGTGCTAGAGTTAACTATGGCTACACCTTC. The chain links TRBV20-1 to TRBJ1-2; no reliable D call. Germline V gives CDR1 DFQATT, CDR2 SNEGSKA (reference sequence). CDR3 length: 11 residues. Trimming removed 1 base from V and 1 base from J, with 1 base in between.

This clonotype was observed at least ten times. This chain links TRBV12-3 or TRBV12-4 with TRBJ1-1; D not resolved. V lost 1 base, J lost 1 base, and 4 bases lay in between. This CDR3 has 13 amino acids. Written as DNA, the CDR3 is TGTGCCAGCAGTTTAGAGGGGAACACTGAAGCTTTCTTT. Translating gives CASSLEGNTEAFF.

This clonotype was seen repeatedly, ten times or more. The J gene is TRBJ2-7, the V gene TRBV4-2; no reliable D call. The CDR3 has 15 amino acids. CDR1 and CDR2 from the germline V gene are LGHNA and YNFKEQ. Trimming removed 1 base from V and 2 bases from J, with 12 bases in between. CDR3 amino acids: CASSQAEASTYEQYF. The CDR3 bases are TGTGCCAGCAGCCAAGCAGAAGCCAGCACCTACGAGCAGTACTTC.

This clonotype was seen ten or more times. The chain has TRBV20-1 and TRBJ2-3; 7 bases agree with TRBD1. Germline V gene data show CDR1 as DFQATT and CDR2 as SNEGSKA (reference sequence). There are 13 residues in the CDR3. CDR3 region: CGYRGTGTDTQYF. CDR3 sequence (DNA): TGCGGGTACAGGGGTACAGGGACAGATACGCAGTATTTT.

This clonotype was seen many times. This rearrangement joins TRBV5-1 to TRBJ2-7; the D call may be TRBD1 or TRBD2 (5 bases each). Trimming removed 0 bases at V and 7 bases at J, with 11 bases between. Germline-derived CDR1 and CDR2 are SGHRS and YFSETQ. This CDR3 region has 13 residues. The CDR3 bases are TGCGCCAGCAGCTTGGCGAGGGGACGGGAGCAGTACTTC. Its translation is CASSLARGREQYF.

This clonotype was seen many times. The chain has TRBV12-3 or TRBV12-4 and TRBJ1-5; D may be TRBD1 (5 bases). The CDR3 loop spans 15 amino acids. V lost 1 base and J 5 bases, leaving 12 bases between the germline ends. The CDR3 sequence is CASSLGTGGDQPQHF. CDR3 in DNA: TGTGCCAGCAGTTTAGGAACGGGGGGAGATCAGCCCCAGCATTTT.